This T cell receptor (beta chain) was obtained from a study of blood T cell repertoires in COVID-19. A Seattle source enrolled patients during active infection and followed them longitudinally. Profiled with immunoSEQ multiplex PCR; TCRdb holds only in-frame clones, not every one. The table shows approximately 70,000 clones, with around nine tenths occurring only once. The CDR3 covers 14 residues. The V gene's germline CDR1 is SGHTA and CDR2 FQGNSA. V shed 5 bases and J shed 4 bases, with 14 bases lying between them. The sequenced sample was peripheral blood. This TCR came from a middle-aged man with COVID-19, enrolled during active disease. The V gene is TRBV7-2, the J gene TRBJ1-1, with a weak D call TRBD1 (6 bases). The CDR3 DNA follows: TGTGCCAGCAGCCCCAGCCGGGACATCACTGAAGCTTTCTTT. It is translated as CASSPSRDITEAFF.